The rows below give T cell receptor beta chains drawn from one sample of a study of cytomegalovirus exposure and HLA in healthy donors. The table came from immunoSEQ multiplex PCR; TCRdb's copy has only in-frame clones and leaves some out. The sample contains fewer than 150,000 clones, roughly three quarters of which appear only once. The sequenced sample consisted of PBMCs. Receptor source: a woman aged 45-65 years in good health and CMV-seronegative. CDR3s include the opening cysteine and the closing phenylalanine or tryptophan. Fields, in order: J gene, V gene, D gene, clone size, CDR3 DNA, CDR3 protein. The D gene is left open where the match is weak. Expanded clones get a size class; other rows say once, few or many, or leave the size out.

J gene: TRBJ2-4; V gene: TRBV5-1; D gene: TRBD1; clone size: once; CDR3 DNA: TGCGCCAGCAGCTTAGGGGGCCTATCCAAAAACATTCAGTACTTC; CDR3 protein: CASSLGGLSKNIQYF
J gene: TRBJ2-5; V gene: TRBV6-1; D gene: TRBD2; clone size: few; CDR3 DNA: TGTGCCAGCAGGGGACTAGCGGGGGGGCGGGAGACCCAGTACTTC; CDR3 protein: CASRGLAGGRETQYF
J gene: TRBJ2-7; V gene: TRBV23-1; D gene: TRBD2; clone size: .; CDR3 DNA: TGCGCCAGCAGTCAATCCCAGGGGCCCGGGACTAGCGGGGGAGAAAGGAGCTCCTACGAGCAGTACTTC; CDR3 protein: CASSQSQGPGTSGGERSSYEQYF
J gene: TRBJ1-6; V gene: TRBV4-1; D gene: .; clone size: .; CDR3 DNA: TGCGCCAGCAGCCAACGAAGTGCCCGGGACGGGGGATCGACCCTCCACTTT; CDR3 protein: CASSQRSARDGGSTLHF
J gene: TRBJ1-5; V gene: TRBV6-5; D gene: TRBD1; clone size: .; CDR3 DNA: TGTGCCAGCAGTTACTCGCGGACAGGTCCCGGTCAGCCCCAGCATTTT; CDR3 protein: CASSYSRTGPGQPQHF
J gene: TRBJ1-4; V gene: TRBV19; D gene: .; clone size: .; CDR3 DNA: TGTGCCAGTAGTGCCAGGGAACTACTTACAACTAATGAAAAACTGTTTTTT; CDR3 protein: CASSARELLTTNEKLFF
J gene: TRBJ1-2; V gene: TRBV5-1; D gene: .; clone size: once; CDR3 DNA: TGCGCCAGCAGCTTGGGTGGGGGACTGGATGGCTACACCTTC; CDR3 protein: CASSLGGGLDGYTF
J gene: TRBJ1-1; V gene: TRBV11-3; D gene: .; clone size: .; CDR3 DNA: TGTGCCAGCAGCTTAGGCGGGAACACTGAAGCTTTCTTT; CDR3 protein: CASSLGGNTEAFF
J gene: TRBJ2-1; V gene: TRBV29-1; D gene: TRBD2; clone size: .; CDR3 DNA: TGCAGCGTTGAAAGGACTAGCGGGGGGTTCTACAATGAGCAGTTCTTC; CDR3 protein: CSVERTSGGFYNEQFF
J gene: TRBJ1-5; V gene: TRBV7-2; D gene: .; clone size: .; CDR3 DNA: TGTGCCAGCAGCGGGGGTGTGGGGGGTAGCAATCAGCCCCAGCATTTT; CDR3 protein: CASSGGVGGSNQPQHF
J gene: TRBJ1-4; V gene: TRBV30; D gene: .; clone size: few; CDR3 DNA: TGTGCCTGGAGTGTACAGAGAAATGAAAAACTGTTTTTT; CDR3 protein: CAWSVQRNEKLFF
J gene: TRBJ2-7; V gene: TRBV5-1; D gene: TRBD1; clone size: .; CDR3 DNA: TGCGCCAGCAGCCCCTTAGGTACAGGGGTCCCCTACGAGCAGTACTTC; CDR3 protein: CASSPLGTGVPYEQYF
J gene: TRBJ1-2; V gene: TRBV19; D gene: .; clone size: .; CDR3 DNA: TGTGCCAGTACTGAACGTCAGGGGTCTGGCTACACCTTC; CDR3 protein: CASTERQGSGYTF
J gene: TRBJ1-6; V gene: TRBV2; D gene: TRBD1; clone size: .; CDR3 DNA: TGTGCCAGTACAGGGGGCCTCAGCTCCTATAATTCACCCCTCCACTTT; CDR3 protein: CASTGGLSSYNSPLHF
J gene: TRBJ2-5; V gene: TRBV5-1; D gene: TRBD2; clone size: .; CDR3 DNA: TGCGCCAGCAGCTCGACTAGCGGGGGGGAGACCCAGTACTTC; CDR3 protein: CASSSTSGGETQYF
J gene: TRBJ2-3; V gene: TRBV7-2; D gene: .; clone size: .; CDR3 DNA: TGTGCCAGCAGCTATGACCCGGGAACAGATACGCAGTATTTT; CDR3 protein: CASSYDPGTDTQYF
J gene: TRBJ1-6; V gene: TRBV4-1; D gene: .; clone size: .; CDR3 DNA: TGCGCCAGCAGCCACGTGACAGCCGATGGTAATTCACCCCTCCACTTT; CDR3 protein: CASSHVTADGNSPLHF
J gene: TRBJ1-2; V gene: TRBV10-3; D gene: TRBD1; clone size: .; CDR3 DNA: TGTGCCATCAGCACTGGGACAGGGGAGAACTATGGCTACACCTTC; CDR3 protein: CAISTGTGENYGYTF
J gene: TRBJ1-1; V gene: TRBV5-1; D gene: .; clone size: .; CDR3 DNA: TGCGCCAGCAGCACCCAGGGGAACACTGAAGCTTTCTTT; CDR3 protein: CASSTQGNTEAFF
J gene: TRBJ2-5; V gene: TRBV9; D gene: .; clone size: .; CDR3 DNA: TGTGCCAGCAGCGTAGGACGACAGCTAGAGACCCAGTACTTC; CDR3 protein: CASSVGRQLETQYF
J gene: TRBJ1-4; V gene: TRBV7-9; D gene: TRBD1; clone size: .; CDR3 DNA: TGTGCCAGCAGCCCTCCGGGACAGGAAGCCAATGTAGCTGAAAAACTGTTTTTT; CDR3 protein: CASSPPGQEANVAEKLFF
J gene: TRBJ2-5; V gene: TRBV6-5; D gene: TRBD1; clone size: .; CDR3 DNA: TGTGCCAGCACCTCCCCAGAGGGGGCGGGAGAGACCCAGTACTTC; CDR3 protein: CASTSPEGAGETQYF
J gene: TRBJ2-3; V gene: TRBV27; D gene: TRBD2; clone size: .; CDR3 DNA: TGTGCCACCCAGGGGCGGCGGGGGGGCGGGATAGATACGCAGTATTTT; CDR3 protein: CATQGRRGGGIDTQYF
J gene: TRBJ2-5; V gene: TRBV4-2; D gene: TRBD2; clone size: .; CDR3 DNA: TGTGCCAGCAGCCAAGAATACGGGGGGGCCTTGGAGACCCAGTACTTC; CDR3 protein: CASSQEYGGALETQYF
J gene: TRBJ1-4; V gene: TRBV30; D gene: .; clone size: .; CDR3 DNA: TGTGCCTGGAGTGCTAGTGGGTTGGCAACTAATGAAAAACTGTTTTTT; CDR3 protein: CAWSASGLATNEKLFF
J gene: TRBJ2-1; V gene: TRBV25-1; D gene: .; clone size: .; CDR3 DNA: TGTGCCAGCAGTGAATACGGTGCTTACAATGAGCAGTTCTTC; CDR3 protein: CASSEYGAYNEQFF
J gene: TRBJ2-3; V gene: TRBV7-3; D gene: .; clone size: .; CDR3 DNA: TGTGCCAGCAGCCGAGGGGGGGATCGGGGTACGCAGTATTTT; CDR3 protein: CASSRGGDRGTQYF
J gene: TRBJ2-3; V gene: TRBV15; D gene: TRBD2; clone size: few; CDR3 DNA: TGTGCCACCAGCAGTGGGGACGTATGGACTAGCGGGGGGCCCCAGCAGTATTTT; CDR3 protein: CATSSGDVWTSGGPQQYF
J gene: TRBJ1-4; V gene: TRBV29-1; D gene: TRBD1; clone size: .; CDR3 DNA: TGCAGCGCTCGTTCCGGGACAGCAAATGAAAAACTGTTTTTT; CDR3 protein: CSARSGTANEKLFF
J gene: TRBJ1-5; V gene: TRBV15; D gene: .; clone size: .; CDR3 DNA: TGTGCCACCAGCAGAGAAGCGGACAGACCTTATCAGCCCCAGCATTTT; CDR3 protein: CATSREADRPYQPQHF
J gene: TRBJ2-1; V gene: TRBV7-2; D gene: TRBD1; clone size: .; CDR3 DNA: TGTGCCAGCAGCTTAGAGACAGGGCCACATGAGCAGTTCTTC; CDR3 protein: CASSLETGPHEQFF
J gene: TRBJ1-4; V gene: TRBV6-5; D gene: TRBD1; clone size: .; CDR3 DNA: TGTGCCAGCAGTTACGCGGCGACAGGGGGATACGAAAAACTGTTTTTT; CDR3 protein: CASSYAATGGYEKLFF
J gene: TRBJ1-1; V gene: TRBV27; D gene: .; clone size: .; CDR3 DNA: TGTGCCAGCAGTTTATCGGACACTTACACTGAAGCTTTCTTT; CDR3 protein: CASSLSDTYTEAFF
J gene: TRBJ2-1; V gene: TRBV9; D gene: TRBD1; clone size: .; CDR3 DNA: TGTGCCAGCAGCGTCCGGGACAGGGTTTATGAGCAGTTCTTC; CDR3 protein: CASSVRDRVYEQFF
J gene: TRBJ2-7; V gene: TRBV7-2; D gene: .; clone size: .; CDR3 DNA: TGTGCCAGCAGCTTAGGAGGCGGGGAAACCTACGAGCAGTACTTC; CDR3 protein: CASSLGGGETYEQYF